The 12 T cell receptor beta chains reported below all come from one sample, sequenced in a study of cytomegalovirus exposure and HLA in healthy donors. PCR amplification relied on 60 Vbeta primers (plus 13 Jbeta primers). Generated by immunoSEQ multiplex PCR, the TCRdb table keeps only in-frame clones and is missing some. The repertoire consists of 100,000 to 150,000 clones, with roughly 74% occurring once and the leading ten covering less than 7%. Source material: PBMCs. The receptors derive from a woman aged 45-60 years in good health and CMV-seropositive.

This chain uses TRBV27 with TRBJ1-2; weak D call: TRBD1 (6 bases). Between the trimmed V and J ends, which lost 6 bases and 8 bases, there was a span of 13 bases. The CDR3 consists of 12 residues. From germline, CDR1 is MNHEY and CDR2 SMNVEV (reference sequence). The chain's CDR3 is CASRTGPTGYTF. The CDR3 DNA follows: TGTGCCAGCAGAACAGGGCCGACGGGCTACACCTTC.

CDR3 DNA sequence: TGTGCCAGCAAGTTGGGCGTTTACACAGATACGCAGTATTTT. Its protein is CASKLGVYTDTQYF. This rearrangement joins TRBV6-5 to TRBJ2-3; no clear D. The CDR3 is 14 amino acids. Germline V gene data show CDR1 as MNHEY and CDR2 as SVGAGI. With 7 bases removed from V and 2 bases from J, the gap between germline ends came to 13 bases.

Note on this clone: The germline gene is not matched at one end of the junction; a read error may be the cause. The chain couples TRBV6-5 to TRBJ1-2, with 8 bases fitting TRBD1. Germline CDR1 MNHEY, CDR2 SVGAGI. This CDR3 contains 14 residues. CDR3 amino acids: CASSQNRGTGGYPF. CDR3 bases: TGTGCCAGCAGCCAAAACAGGGGGACCGGAGGCTACCCCTTC.

This clone was recorded only once. The gene calls are TRBV5-1 and TRBJ2-2, with TRBD1 matching 8 bases. Germline V gene data show CDR1 as SGHRS and CDR2 as YFSETQ. The J segment lost 0 bases and the V segment lost 1 base, leaving 14 bases of the junction unmatched. The CDR3 contains 20 residues. For the CDR3, the DNA is TGCGCCAGCAGCTTGTTCTTGGACAGGGTGGGTAAAACGAACACCGGGGAGCTGTTTTTT. Its translation: CASSLFLDRVGKTNTGELFF.

The chain couples TRBV5-1 to TRBJ1-2; 11 nucleotides align to TRBD1. Per germline, CDR1 SGHRS and CDR2 YFSETQ. V lost 0 bases, J lost 7 bases, and 5 bases stayed unmatched. The CDR3 runs to 15 residues. CDR3 loop: CASSLVGTGGSGYTF. CDR3 coding DNA: TGCGCCAGCAGCTTGGTAGGGACAGGGGGAAGTGGCTACACCTTC.

The chain has TRBV10-2 and TRBJ2-5, with a possible D match to TRBD2 (5 bases). The J call is in doubt because the DNA end fits TRBJ2-7 better. CDR3 size: 13 residues. Germline values: CDR1 WSHSY, CDR2 SAAADI. The CDR3 is CASTERVSYEQYF. The CDR3, as DNA: TGCGCCAGCACCGAGAGGGTCTCCTACGAGCAGTACTTC.

V is TRBV19 and J is TRBJ2-7; D unresolved. The CDR3 consists of 14 residues. The germline CDR1 and CDR2 sequences are LNHDA and SQIVND (reference sequence). V lost 1 base and J 3 bases, leaving 10 bases between the germline ends. The CDR3 reads CASSIGRSNYEQYF. CDR3 in DNA: TGTGCCAGTAGTATAGGGCGGTCAAACTACGAGCAGTACTTC.

J is TRBJ2-2 and V is TRBV6-1, with D possibly matching TRBD2 (5 bases). The CDR3 totals 13 residues. Trimming shortened V by 7 bases and J by 5 bases, and 11 bases separated the two germline ends. Looked up from germline, CDR1 is MNHNS and CDR2 is SASEGT. The CDR3 loop reads CASIHTGTGELFF. Written as DNA, the CDR3 is TGTGCCAGCATCCACACGGGGACCGGGGAGCTGTTTTTT.

This clone appeared once. The genes are TRBV9 and TRBJ2-2, with TRBD2 matching over 11 bases. V gave up 0 bases and J gave up 6 bases; unmatched junction bases: 4. This CDR3 has 16 amino acids. Germline V gene lookup returns CDR1 SGDLS and CDR2 YYNGEE. The CDR3 sequence: CASSVEGLAVPGELFF. Here the CDR3 DNA reads TGTGCCAGCAGCGTAGAGGGACTAGCGGTACCCGGGGAGCTGTTTTTT.

The V gene is TRBV7-9, the J gene TRBJ1-1; D perhaps matches TRBD1 (6 bases). The CDR3 runs 13 residues. From germline, CDR1 is SEHNR and CDR2 FQNEAQ (reference sequence). The germline V and J ends were trimmed by 4 bases and 4 bases, with 10 bases remaining between them. The CDR3 is CASSSLGGTEAFF. The CDR3 DNA is TGTGCCAGCAGCTCGCTAGGGGGCACTGAAGCTTTCTTT.

V usage is TRBV7-9 and J usage is TRBJ1-2; 7 nucleotides agree with TRBD1. With 4 bases clipped from V and 7 bases from J, the junction kept 3 bases outside the gene matches. CDR3 length: 12 residues. In germline, CDR1 is SEHNR, CDR2 FQNEAQ (reference sequence). The CDR3 nucleotides read TGTGCCAGCAGCTACGGGACAGTTGGCTACACCTTC. It encodes CASSYGTVGYTF. The full variable domain, in which reference TRBV7-9 and TRBJ1-2 provide the parts outside the CDR3, is DTGVSQNPRHKITKRGQNVTFRCDPISEHNRLYWYRQTLGQGPEFLTYFQNEAQLEKSRLLSDRFSAERPKGSFSTLEIQRTEQGDSAMYLCASSYGTVGYTFGSGTRLTVV.

V usage is TRBV7-9 and J usage is TRBJ1-4; the D gene is possibly TRBD1 (6 bases). The CDR3 sequence is 14 residues long. Germline lookup yields CDR1 SEHNR and CDR2 FQNEAQ (reference sequence). The germline V and J ends were trimmed by 5 bases and 8 bases, with 15 bases remaining between them. The CDR3 protein is CASSPSTGWEKLFF. CDR3 DNA sequence: TGTGCCAGCAGCCCATCAACAGGGTGGGAAAAACTGTTTTTT.